Below are 18 T cell receptor beta chains sequenced from a single sample in a study of PD-1 blockade in classical Hodgkin lymphoma. Sequencing was performed with immunoSEQ multiplex PCR; in TCRdb, only in-frame clones are kept and a portion is missing. The data show tens of thousands of clones, with approximately 80% seen just once and around 0.58% held by the top ten. Time point of the sample: cycle 4 day 1 (C4D1), after 5 to 7 weeks of nivolumab. Every patient was affected by relapse after autologous stem cell transplantation, while exposure to brentuximab vedotin was not uniform. Magnetic negative selection purified CD4+ T cells from thawed PBMCs. The source was CD4+ T cells from blood, collected before the fourth cycle of nivolumab. Receptors were obtained from a human donor with classical Hodgkin lymphoma.

CDR3 sequence: CAWSVLSGGSGELFF. For the CDR3, the DNA is TGTGCCTGGAGTGTACTCTCAGGGGGGTCCGGGGAGCTGTTTTTT. This chain uses TRBV30 with TRBJ2-2, with a possible D match to TRBD1 (7 bases). The CDR3 length is 15 residues. Germline V lookup: CDR1 GTSNPN, CDR2 SVGIG (reference sequence). Trimming cost V 0 bases and J 6 bases, with 14 bases left between them.

The rearrangement links TRBV9 to TRBJ2-7; 14 nucleotides line up with TRBD2. The CDR3 length is 19 residues. The V segment lost 3 bases and the J segment 2 bases; nucleotides outside the gene matches: 13. The germline gives CDR1 SGDLS, CDR2 YYNGEE. Here the CDR3 DNA reads TGTGCCAGCAGCGAGGGACCGGGACTAGCGGGGGAGCCAACCTACGAGCAGTACTTC. Translated, it gives CASSEGPGLAGEPTYEQYF.

The chain combines TRBV6-6 with TRBJ1-2; 8 nucleotides match TRBD1. The length of the CDR3 is 14 residues. Germline trimming cut 0 bases from V and 8 bases from J; bases unmatched to any gene: 5. The germline CDR1 and CDR2 sequences are MNHNY and SVGAGI (reference sequence). The CDR3 reads CASSYSPGGAGYTF. The CDR3 DNA is TGTGCCAGCAGTTACTCCCCAGGGGGCGCGGGCTACACCTTC.

This clone appeared a few times. The V call is TRBV18, the J call TRBJ2-6, with D perhaps matching TRBD2 (6 bases). V shed 6 bases and J shed 7 bases, with 19 bases lying between them. The CDR3 has 16 amino acids. In germline, CDR1 is KGHSH, CDR2 LQKENI. The CDR3 nucleotides are TGTGCCAGCTCTCCCCGGAGGGATACAGACGCCAACGTCCTGACTTTC. Protein sequence: CASSPRRDTDANVLTF. Full variable domain (rest looked up from reference TRBV18 and TRBJ2-6): NAGVMQNPRHLVRRRGQEARLRCSPMKGHSHVYWYRQLPEEGLKFMVYLQKENIIDESGMPKERFSAEFPKEGPSILRIQQVVRGDSAAYFCASSPRRDTDANVLTFGAGSRLTVL.

The chain employs TRBV7-9 and TRBJ2-5; D possibly uses TRBD1 or TRBD2 (6 bases each). There are 16 residues in the CDR3. Trimming took 3 bases from V and 4 from J, leaving 18 bases between them. CDR1 and CDR2 from the germline V gene are SEHNR and FQNEAQ (reference sequence). CDR3 DNA: TGTGCCAGCAGCTTTAGGACGGGGGCTCTGGGAGAGACCCAGTACTTC. Residues: CASSFRTGALGETQYF. The variable domain in full, completed from reference TRBV7-9 and TRBJ2-5, reads DTGVSQNPRHKITKRGQNVTFRCDPISEHNRLYWYRQTLGQGPEFLTYFQNEAQLEKSRLLSDRFSAERPKGSFSTLEIQRTEQGDSAMYLCASSFRTGALGETQYFGPGTRLLVL.

The gene calls are TRBV21-1 and TRBJ2-7. TRBV21-1 counts as a pseudogene. The CDR3 is 15 amino acids. CDR3: CASSKGKESSYEQYF. The CDR3 DNA follows: TGTGCCAGCAGCAAAGGGAAAGAGAGCTCCTACGAGCAGTACTTC.

This clone appeared a few times. The gene calls are TRBV5-1 and TRBJ1-6; D remains ambiguous. Germline V gene sequence: CDR1 SGHRS, CDR2 YFSETQ. This CDR3 region has 13 residues. V was shortened by 0 bases and J by 6 bases, with 4 bases between the two germline ends. The CDR3 nucleotides are TGCGCCAGCAGCTTGGACAGTAATTCACCCCTCCACTTT. Translating gives CASSLDSNSPLHF.

This chain uses TRBV5-1 with TRBJ2-3; D call uncertain. Trimming stripped 4 bases from V and 2 bases from J, with 2 bases between. The CDR3 loop spans 11 amino acids. CDR1 is SGHRS and CDR2 is YFSETQ in the germline V gene. CDR3 sequence: CASSLTDTQYF. The CDR3 DNA follows: TGCGCCAGCAGCCTCACAGATACGCAGTATTTT.

The chain recombines TRBV28 with TRBJ1-2; D gene uncertain. In germline, CDR1 is MDHEN, CDR2 SYDVKM. The CDR3 is 12 amino acids. Deletions cut 7 bases from V and 13 bases from J, with 19 bases between. For the CDR3, the DNA is TGTGCCAGCAAGTCCAGCGGAGGAGGACTCACCTTC. It encodes CASKSSGGGLTF.

The rearrangement joins TRBV5-1 to TRBJ1-3; TRBD1 is a possible D gene (5 bases). V lost 4 bases to trimming and J lost 0 bases, with 11 bases between them. Germline V gene lookup returns CDR1 SGHRS and CDR2 YFSETQ. This CDR3 comprises 15 residues. The CDR3 protein is CASSPDSLSGNTIYF. The CDR3, as DNA: TGCGCCAGCAGCCCCGACAGCCTCTCTGGAAACACCATATATTTT. Complete variable domain (other parts from reference TRBV5-1 and TRBJ1-3): KAGVTQTPRYLIKTRGQQVTLSCSPISGHRSVSWYQQTPGQGLQFLFEYFSETQRNKGNFPGRFSGRQFSNSRSEMNVSTLELGDSALYLCASSPDSLSGNTIYFGEGSWLTVV.

V usage is TRBV7-9 and J usage is TRBJ2-7; D might be TRBD2 (6 bases). Germline-derived CDR1 and CDR2 are SEHNR and FQNEAQ (reference sequence). Trimming shortened V by 4 bases and J by 2 bases, and 12 bases separated the two germline ends. This CDR3 has 14 residues. For the CDR3, the DNA is TGTGCCAGCAGCTCCGCGGGGTTCACCTACGAGCAGTACTTC. This codes for CASSSAGFTYEQYF.

The V and J genes are TRBV27 and TRBJ1-5, with 8 bases aligning to TRBD1. The CDR3 totals 14 residues. The ends lost 5 bases at V and 7 bases at J; junction bases unmatched: 7. The germline CDR1 and CDR2 sequences are MNHEY and SMNVEV (reference sequence). This CDR3 reads CASSPGQGKQPQHF. CDR3 bases: TGTGCCAGCAGTCCCGGACAGGGAAAACAGCCCCAGCATTTT.

Regarding this clone: The junction departs from the called germline gene at one end, perhaps through a read error. The V and J genes are TRBV2 and TRBJ2-1, with 7 bases identical to TRBD2. The CDR3 totals 12 residues. From germline, CDR1 is SNHLY and CDR2 FYNNEI. CDR3 sequence reads: CASSEGLAELFF. Written as DNA, the CDR3 is TGTGCCAGCAGTGAGGGGCTAGCGGAGCTGTTCTTC.

V usage is TRBV9 and J usage is TRBJ2-5; 7 bases are shared with TRBD2. Germline assignment: CDR1 SGDLS and CDR2 YYNGEE. The CDR3 extends over 14 amino acids. V shed 0 bases, J shed 5 bases, and the junction held 4 bases outside the gene matches. The CDR3 spells CASSVGTGRETQYF. As DNA, the CDR3 is TGTGCCAGCAGCGTAGGGACCGGGAGGGAGACCCAGTACTTC.

The chain employs TRBV7-9 and TRBJ2-7; no reliable D call. Germline loops: CDR1 SEHNR, CDR2 FQNEAQ (reference sequence). This CDR3 is built from 15 residues. V lost 1 base and J lost 3, with 13 bases in between. The CDR3 reads CASSLGGGQNYEQYF. The DNA for the CDR3 is TGTGCCAGCAGCTTAGGGGGTGGGCAGAACTACGAGCAGTACTTC.

The chain has TRBV5-1 and TRBJ2-2; 11 nucleotides match TRBD2. CDR1 is SGHRS, CDR2 YFSETQ, per germline. This CDR3 is 20 amino acids long. V shed 2 bases, J shed 5 bases, and the junction held 17 bases outside the gene matches. CDR3 amino acids: CASSFKGSSSGGLGTGELFF. CDR3 sequence (DNA): TGCGCCAGCAGCTTCAAAGGTTCGTCTAGCGGGGGGCTCGGAACCGGGGAGCTGTTTTTT.

The V call is TRBV5-1, the J call TRBJ2-5; 7 bases agree with TRBD1. Germline CDR1 is SGHRS and CDR2 is YFSETQ. This CDR3 is 14 amino acids long. With V trimmed by 3 bases and J by 0 bases, 2 bases remained unmatched. This CDR3 reads CASSSTGYQETQYF. The DNA of the CDR3 is TGCGCCAGCAGCTCGACAGGGTACCAAGAGACCCAGTACTTC.

The rearrangement uses TRBV19 and TRBJ2-3; D is possibly TRBD2 (5 bases). This CDR3 has 16 residues. Germline V gene data show CDR1 as LNHDA and CDR2 as SQIVND (reference sequence). Trimming took 1 base from V and 3 from J, leaving 14 bases between them. The CDR3 sequence is CASSIGWTVSTDTQYF. In DNA, the CDR3 is TGTGCCAGTAGTATAGGTTGGACTGTCAGTACAGATACGCAGTATTTT. Filled out from reference TRBV19 and TRBJ2-3, the complete variable domain reads DGGITQSPKYLFRKEGQNVTLSCEQNLNHDAMYWYRQDPGQGLRLIYYSQIVNDFQKGDIAEGYSVSREKKESFPLTVTSAQKNPTAFYLCASSIGWTVSTDTQYFGPGTRLTVL.